These 25 T cell receptor beta chains were all obtained from the same sample, sequenced in a study of radiation and T cells in renal cell carcinoma. Time point given: blood 4 weeks post-SBRT, at nephrectomy. Noted treatment: 15 Gy SBRT to primary tumor, nephrectomy 4 weeks later. The repertoire was sequenced with immunoSEQ multiplex PCR; TCRdb's copy has only in-frame clones and lacks some. The sample has roughly 80,000 clones; roughly 85% are singletons. The sample here was blood, taken from a patient whose treatment included radiotherapy and nephrectomy. Receptor source: a woman aged 60-75 years with renal cell carcinoma.

This chain links TRBV19 with TRBJ1-4, with TRBD1 matching 7 bases. V gave up 6 bases and J gave up 0 bases; unmatched junction bases: 4. The CDR3 extends over 15 amino acids. Germline CDR1 reads LNHDA; CDR2 reads SQIVND (reference sequence). The CDR3 reads CASSPGQATNEKLFF. The CDR3, as DNA: TGTGCCAGTAGCCCCGGACAGGCAACTAATGAAAAACTGTTTTTT.

The chain carries TRBV11-3 and TRBJ2-1, with 8 bases that match TRBD2. V lost 6 bases and J lost 6; bases outside the gene matches: 7. This CDR3 has 14 amino acids. Germline CDR1 is SGHNT and CDR2 is YENEEA. The CDR3 nucleotides read TGTGCCAGCAGTTTTAGCGGGGCGGGCAATGAGCAGTTCTTC. Its translation: CASSFSGAGNEQFF.

The chain is built from TRBV19 and TRBJ2-4; D gene unclear. From germline, CDR1 is LNHDA and CDR2 SQIVND (reference sequence). The CDR3 consists of 17 residues. With 5 bases removed from V and 6 bases from J, the gap between germline ends came to 23 bases. The CDR3 DNA follows: TGTGCCAGTAGTTTCGATCCTTCGGCGAGGACGAGAAACATTCAGTACTTC. This gives the protein CASSFDPSARTRNIQYF.

The chain couples TRBV5-1 to TRBJ2-7; no clear D. CDR1 and CDR2 from the germline V gene are SGHRS and YFSETQ. The CDR3 runs to 14 residues. V was shortened by 4 bases and J by 0 bases, with 11 bases between the two germline ends. For the CDR3, the DNA is TGCGCCAGCAGCGATACATATAGCTCCTACGAGCAGTACTTC. Amino acid sequence: CASSDTYSSYEQYF. Together with reference TRBV5-1 and TRBJ2-7, the CDR3 gives the full variable domain: KAGVTQTPRYLIKTRGQQVTLSCSPISGHRSVSWYQQTPGQGLQFLFEYFSETQRNKGNFPGRFSGRQFSNSRSEMNVSTLELGDSALYLCASSDTYSSYEQYFGPGTRLTVT.

This clone was detected once. V usage is TRBV2 and J usage is TRBJ2-5; the match to TRBD1 covers 9 bases. The J segment lost 2 bases and the V segment lost 5 bases, leaving 6 bases of the junction unmatched. From germline, CDR1 is SNHLY and CDR2 FYNNEI. The CDR3 totals 15 residues. This chain's CDR3 is CASSMDRGEQETQYF. CDR3 bases: TGTGCCAGCAGTATGGACAGGGGTGAGCAAGAGACCCAGTACTTC.

V usage is TRBV5-4 and J usage is TRBJ1-3; D remains unclear. The CDR3 spans 12 residues. Germline CDR1 and CDR2: SGHNT and YYREEE (reference sequence). Trimming took off 6 bases at V and 4 bases at J, with 8 bases between the two ends. CDR3 region: CASTGVGNTIYF. CDR3 nucleotide sequence: TGTGCCAGCACCGGCGTGGGAAACACCATATATTTT.

This rearrangement joins TRBV2 to TRBJ2-3; D remains ambiguous. The germline gives CDR1 SNHLY, CDR2 FYNNEI. The CDR3 covers 14 residues. V lost 1 base, J lost 4 bases, and 9 bases lay in between. The CDR3 coding sequence is TGTGCCAGCAGTGAAGTCCAGGTAGCAGATACGCAGTATTTT. Residues: CASSEVQVADTQYF.

This clone has just one count. The J gene is TRBJ1-1, the V gene TRBV7-3; D gene uncertain. In germline, CDR1 is SGHTA, CDR2 FQGTGA. The CDR3 totals 14 residues. Trimming took off 3 bases at V and 0 bases at J, with 8 bases between the two ends. CDR3 in DNA: TGTGCCAGCAGCTTCTCCCGATTGAACACTGAAGCTTTCTTT. Amino acids: CASSFSRLNTEAFF.

The V call is TRBV6-6, the J call TRBJ1-2; TRBD1 matches 7 bases. The germline gives CDR1 MNHNY, CDR2 SVGAGI (reference sequence). CDR3 length: 15 amino acids. The V gene end was trimmed by 5 bases and the J gene end by 4 bases; junction bases not matched to a gene: 10. The CDR3 region has the DNA TGTGCCAGCAGTCTTCAGGGGGGCGGAATCTATGGCTACACCTTC. It specifies CASSLQGGGIYGYTF.

The CDR3, as DNA: TGTGCCATCAGTACCGACAGGTACAATGAGCAGTTCTTC. Protein sequence: CAISTDRYNEQFF. This chain uses TRBV10-3 with TRBJ2-1, with D perhaps matching TRBD1 (6 bases). The CDR3 consists of 13 residues. Looked up from germline, CDR1 is ENHRY and CDR2 is SYGVKD. V was clipped by 5 bases and J by 4 bases, with 9 bases between them.

This chain joins TRBV4-3 and TRBJ1-5; TRBD1 is a possible D gene (5 bases). The germline V and J ends were trimmed by 4 bases and 3 bases, with 10 bases remaining between them. The CDR3 has 14 amino acids. CDR1 and CDR2 from the germline V gene are LGHNA and YSLEER. The chain's CDR3 is CASSRDPFNQPQHF. CDR3 coding DNA: TGCGCCAGCAGCCGGGACCCATTCAATCAGCCCCAGCATTTT.

The genes are TRBV7-6 and TRBJ1-3; possibly TRBD1 for D (6 bases). Germline CDR1 SGHVS, CDR2 FNYEAQ. The CDR3 extends over 17 amino acids. V lost 1 base and J 1 base, leaving 14 bases between the germline ends. The CDR3, as DNA: TGTGCCAGCAGCTTAGACTCCAGAGGGGGGTCTGGAAACACCATATATTTT. This gives the protein CASSLDSRGGSGNTIYF.

The chain couples TRBV6-5 to TRBJ2-5; D is ambiguous. The germline V gene encodes CDR1 MNHEY and CDR2 SVGAGI. This CDR3 region has 15 residues. With 6 bases removed from V and 5 bases from J, the gap between germline ends came to 19 bases. In nucleotides, the CDR3 is TGTGCCAGCAGCTCTCGCGCGACGGTCCGGGAGACCCAGTACTTC. Encoded protein: CASSSRATVRETQYF.

The chain uses TRBV6-5 and TRBJ2-7; D ambiguous. Trimming took off 0 bases at V and 2 bases at J, with 8 bases between the two ends. The CDR3 extends over 14 amino acids. The germline CDR1 and CDR2 sequences are MNHEY and SVGAGI. The CDR3 sequence: CASSYSDTTYEQYF. DNA of the CDR3: TGTGCCAGCAGTTACTCCGATACAACCTACGAGCAGTACTTC.

This clone came up a few times. The chain employs TRBV5-1 and TRBJ2-7, with TRBD2 identical over 7 bases. V shed 6 bases, J shed 0 bases, and the junction held 9 bases outside the gene matches. The germline CDR1 and CDR2 sequences are SGHRS and YFSETQ. The CDR3 is made up of 15 amino acids. CDR3 protein: CASTTGGFSSYEQYF. In DNA form, the CDR3 reads TGCGCCAGCACCACCGGGGGGTTCAGCTCCTACGAGCAGTACTTC.

The CDR3 nucleotides read TGTGCCAGTAGTAACCTTCGGGACAGGGAGGACGGCTACACCTTC. Residues: CASSNLRDREDGYTF. This chain joins TRBV19 and TRBJ1-2; 9 bases align to TRBD1. CDR3 length equals 15 residues. V dropped 4 bases and J dropped 8; count of bases not matched to a gene: 11. The germline CDR1 and CDR2 sequences are LNHDA and SQIVND (reference sequence).

The chain links TRBV19 to TRBJ2-6; maybe TRBD1 (6 bases). The V and J ends lost 3 bases and 0 bases respectively, with 18 bases between them. The germline CDR1 and CDR2 sequences are LNHDA and SQIVND (reference sequence). This CDR3 is built from 19 residues. CDR3 residues: CASSILSIRGSSGANVLTF. In DNA, the CDR3 is TGTGCCAGTAGTATCTTATCAATCAGGGGTAGCTCTGGGGCCAACGTCCTGACTTTC.

This clone was observed once. The chain is built from TRBV19 and TRBJ1-5; TRBD1 agrees at 9 bases. Per germline, CDR1 LNHDA and CDR2 SQIVND (reference sequence). Trimming at V came to 7 bases and at J to 5 bases, leaving 9 bases not matched to a gene. This CDR3 comprises 15 residues. The CDR3 spells CASTGGQGSYQPQHF. The CDR3 nucleotides read TGTGCCAGTACAGGGGGACAGGGAAGCTATCAGCCCCAGCATTTT.

The rearrangement joins TRBV30 to TRBJ1-1; D is ambiguous. The CDR3 runs to 12 residues. Germline V gene lookup returns CDR1 GTSNPN and CDR2 SVGIG (reference sequence). Trimming cost V 5 bases and J 1 base, with 8 bases left between them. The CDR3 sequence: CAWGRANTEAFF. The CDR3 DNA reads as TGTGCCTGGGGACGGGCGAACACTGAAGCTTTCTTT.

This CDR3 is CASSLGTSGYEQYF. CDR3 in DNA: TGTGCCAGCAGTTTAGGGACTAGCGGCTACGAGCAGTACTTC. This chain uses TRBV27 with TRBJ2-7, with 11 nucleotides matching TRBD2. Trimming removed 2 bases from V and 3 bases from J; junction bases left unmatched: 0. Germline lookup yields CDR1 MNHEY and CDR2 SMNVEV (reference sequence). This CDR3 comprises 14 residues.

The chain employs TRBV7-3 and TRBJ1-6; possible D gene TRBD1, 6 bases. The CDR3 loop spans 15 amino acids. Trimming took off 1 base at V and 7 bases at J, with 11 bases between the two ends. CDR1 is SGHTA and CDR2 is FQGTGA in the germline V gene. The DNA for the CDR3 is TGTGCCAGCAGCTTAATACAGGGTGGCAATTCACCCCTCCACTTT. This encodes CASSLIQGGNSPLHF. The variable domain in full, completed from reference TRBV7-3 and TRBJ1-6, reads GAGVSQTPSNKVTEKGKYVELRCDPISGHTALYWYRQSLGQGPEFLIYFQGTGAADDSGLPNDRFFAVRPEGSVSTLKIQRTERGDSAVYLCASSLIQGGNSPLHFGNGTRLTVT.

The chain couples TRBV19 to TRBJ2-1; D might be TRBD1 (6 bases). This CDR3 comprises 18 residues. Between the trimmed V and J ends, which lost 0 bases and 0 bases, there was a span of 15 bases. Germline CDR1 is LNHDA and CDR2 is SQIVND (reference sequence). The CDR3 DNA is TGTGCCAGTAGTATAGATAGGTTTGGACAGAACTCCTACAATGAGCAGTTCTTC. It encodes CASSIDRFGQNSYNEQFF.

This clone has just one count. This chain connects TRBV28 to TRBJ1-4, with 7 bases matching TRBD1. Germline V lookup: CDR1 MDHEN, CDR2 SYDVKM. V was pared by 2 bases and J by 7 bases, with 4 bases of the junction left unmatched. The CDR3 contains 14 residues. The CDR3 is CASSLQGDGEKLFF. For the CDR3, the DNA is TGTGCCAGCAGTTTACAGGGGGATGGTGAAAAACTGTTTTTT. The full variable domain, rest sourced from reference TRBV28 and TRBJ1-4, is DVKVTQSSRYLVKRTGEKVFLECVQDMDHENMFWYRQDPGLGLRLIYFSYDVKMKEKGDIPEGYSVSREKKERFSLILESASTNQTSMYLCASSLQGDGEKLFFGSGTQLSVL.

The V gene is TRBV10-3, the J gene TRBJ1-2; D is perhaps TRBD1 (5 bases). The V gene lost 0 bases and the J gene lost 6 bases, with 14 bases spanning the gap. CDR1 and CDR2 from the germline V gene are ENHRY and SYGVKD. This CDR3 comprises 15 residues. CDR3 sequence reads: CAISESRTEGDGYTF. The CDR3, as DNA: TGTGCCATCAGTGAGTCGAGAACAGAAGGGGATGGCTACACCTTC.

Concerning this clone: One junction end disagrees with the germline gene, perhaps due to a read error. The chain combines TRBV9 with TRBJ2-2; possible D gene TRBD1, 6 bases. This CDR3 contains 15 residues. Germline CDR1 reads SGDLS; CDR2 reads YYNGEE. In DNA form, the CDR3 reads TGTGCCAGCAGCGTCCTTGACAGGAACGCCGGGGAGCTGTTTTTT. It codes for CASSVLDRNAGELFF.